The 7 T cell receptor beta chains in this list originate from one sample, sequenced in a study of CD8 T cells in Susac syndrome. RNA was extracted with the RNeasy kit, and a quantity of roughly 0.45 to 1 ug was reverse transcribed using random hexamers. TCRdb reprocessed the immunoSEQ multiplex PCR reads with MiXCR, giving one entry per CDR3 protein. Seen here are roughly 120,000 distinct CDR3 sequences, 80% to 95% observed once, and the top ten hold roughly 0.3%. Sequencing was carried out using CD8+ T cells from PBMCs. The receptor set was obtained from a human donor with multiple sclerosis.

This chain's CDR3 is CASSIIGTPYGYTF. The DNA for the CDR3 is TGTGCCAGTAGTATAATCGGGACACCGTATGGCTACACCTTC. The rearrangement uses TRBV19 and TRBJ1-2; D might be TRBD1 (6 bases). Germline lookup yields CDR1 LNHDA and CDR2 SQIVND (reference sequence). This CDR3 comprises 14 residues. Trimming stripped 2 bases from V and 5 bases from J, with 12 bases between.

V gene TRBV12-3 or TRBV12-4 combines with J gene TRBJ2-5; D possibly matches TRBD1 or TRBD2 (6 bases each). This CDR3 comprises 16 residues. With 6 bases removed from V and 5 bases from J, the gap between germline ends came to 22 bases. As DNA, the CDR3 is TGTGCCAGCAGCCCCCGGGGGCTTAGGGGCTGGGAGACCCAGTACTTC. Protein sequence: CASSPRGLRGWETQYF.

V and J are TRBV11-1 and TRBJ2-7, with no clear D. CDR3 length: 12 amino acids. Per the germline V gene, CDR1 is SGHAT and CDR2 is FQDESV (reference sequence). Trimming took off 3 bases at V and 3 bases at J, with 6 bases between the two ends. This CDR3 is CASSLVYYEQYF. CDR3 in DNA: TGTGCCAGCAGCTTGGTGTACTACGAGCAGTACTTC.

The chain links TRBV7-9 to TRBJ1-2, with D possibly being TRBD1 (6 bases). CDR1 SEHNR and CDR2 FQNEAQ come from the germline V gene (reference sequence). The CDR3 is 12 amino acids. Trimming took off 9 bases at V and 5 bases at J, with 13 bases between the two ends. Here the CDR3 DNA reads TGTGCCAGTGCGGACAGCCGGTATGGCTACACCTTC. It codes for CASADSRYGYTF.

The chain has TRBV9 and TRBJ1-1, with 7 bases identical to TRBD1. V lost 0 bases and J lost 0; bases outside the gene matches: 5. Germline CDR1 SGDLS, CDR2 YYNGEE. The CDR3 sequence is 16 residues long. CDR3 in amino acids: CASSVGGQPMNTEAFF. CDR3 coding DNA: TGTGCCAGCAGCGTAGGGGGACAGCCTATGAACACTGAAGCTTTCTTT.

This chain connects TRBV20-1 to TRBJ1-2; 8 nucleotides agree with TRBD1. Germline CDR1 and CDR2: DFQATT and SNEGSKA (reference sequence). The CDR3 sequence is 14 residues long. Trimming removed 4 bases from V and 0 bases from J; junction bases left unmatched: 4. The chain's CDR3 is CSAILTGANYGYTF. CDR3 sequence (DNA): TGCAGTGCTATTTTGACAGGGGCTAACTATGGCTACACCTTC.

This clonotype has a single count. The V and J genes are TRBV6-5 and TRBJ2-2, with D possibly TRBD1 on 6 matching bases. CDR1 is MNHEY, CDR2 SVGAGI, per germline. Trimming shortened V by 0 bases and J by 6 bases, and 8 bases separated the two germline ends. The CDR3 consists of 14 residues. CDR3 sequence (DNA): TGTGCCAGCAGTTACTCTACAGGGCCCGGGGAGCTGTTTTTT. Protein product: CASSYSTGPGELFF.